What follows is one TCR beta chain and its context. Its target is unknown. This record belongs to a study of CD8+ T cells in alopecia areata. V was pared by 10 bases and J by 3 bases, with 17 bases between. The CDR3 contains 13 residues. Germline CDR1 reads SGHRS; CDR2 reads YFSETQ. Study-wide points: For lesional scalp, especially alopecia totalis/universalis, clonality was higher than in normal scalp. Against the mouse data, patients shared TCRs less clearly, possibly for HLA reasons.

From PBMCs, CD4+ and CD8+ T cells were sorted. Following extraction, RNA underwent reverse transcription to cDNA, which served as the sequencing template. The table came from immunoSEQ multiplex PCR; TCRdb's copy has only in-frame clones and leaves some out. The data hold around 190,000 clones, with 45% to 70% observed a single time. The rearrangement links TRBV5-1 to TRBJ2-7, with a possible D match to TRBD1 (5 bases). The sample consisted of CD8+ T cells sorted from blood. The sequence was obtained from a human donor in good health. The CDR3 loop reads CALFGPGNYEQYF. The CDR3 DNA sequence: TGCGCCCTCTTTGGCCCAGGGAACTACGAGCAGTACTTC.